This T cell receptor (beta chain) derives from a study of blood T cells in healthy people across ages. As for the study in general: Per every two T cells, about one barcoded beta molecule was captured by template switching.

Sample-barcoded 5' priming and a J-beta primer mix drove a second PCR of about 7 to 12 cycles. Each cDNA molecule was tagged by a template-switch adaptor that had 12 random nucleotides. From the 5' RACE reads, TCRdb called clonotypes with MiXCR, one entry per CDR3 protein. The sample contains nearly 1 million distinct CDR3 sequences, roughly 51% of which appear only once. Per sample, extraction of total RNA gave at least 6 micrograms in every case. With 5 bases removed from V and 5 bases from J, the gap between germline ends came to 16 bases. Germline loops: CDR1 DFQATT, CDR2 SNEGSKA (reference sequence). This CDR3 is built from 14 residues.

The TCR originated in a woman aged 60 to 75 in good health. This chain connects TRBV20-1 to TRBJ1-5, with a possible D match to TRBD1 (5 bases). Sequencing input: blood. The chain's CDR3 is CSADKTVLDQPQHF. The DNA of the CDR3 is TGCAGTGCTGACAAGACAGTTTTGGATCAGCCCCAGCATTTT.